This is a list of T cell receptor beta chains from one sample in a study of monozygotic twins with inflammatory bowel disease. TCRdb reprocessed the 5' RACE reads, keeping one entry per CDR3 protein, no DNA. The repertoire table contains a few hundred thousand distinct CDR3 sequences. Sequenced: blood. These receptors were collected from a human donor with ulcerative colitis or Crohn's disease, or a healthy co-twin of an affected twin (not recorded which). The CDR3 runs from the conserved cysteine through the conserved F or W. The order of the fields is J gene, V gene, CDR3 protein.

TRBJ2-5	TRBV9	CASSVNREGTQYF
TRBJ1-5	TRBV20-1	CSARDSGQGNNQPQHF
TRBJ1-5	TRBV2	CASSEGDRYSNQPQHF
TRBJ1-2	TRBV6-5	CASSYSRGGTYGYTF
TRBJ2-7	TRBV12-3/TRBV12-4	CASRDGFSSYEQYF
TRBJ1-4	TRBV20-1	CSATSNWEGDEKLFF
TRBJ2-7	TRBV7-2	CASSPRGTSGYEQYF
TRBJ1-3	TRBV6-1	CASTPQARGFTGNTIYF
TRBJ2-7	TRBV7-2	CASSLWPVGGSMWEQYF
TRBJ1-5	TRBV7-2	CASSLIFAQPQHF
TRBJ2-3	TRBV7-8	CASSYRDTFTDTQYF
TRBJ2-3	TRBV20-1	CSARPTGGTDTQYF
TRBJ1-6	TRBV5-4	CASSPSTGGRGNSPLHF
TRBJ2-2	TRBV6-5	CASSYGQGLGELFF
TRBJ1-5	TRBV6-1	CASSMDRGFNQPQHF
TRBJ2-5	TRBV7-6	CASSLTSGVSGTQYF
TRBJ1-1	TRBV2	CASSAEGGAVTEAFF
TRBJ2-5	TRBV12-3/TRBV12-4	CASSVAGGAMPQYF
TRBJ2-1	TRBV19	CASSTSGYNEQFF
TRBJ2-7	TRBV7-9	CAIDRFSYEQYF
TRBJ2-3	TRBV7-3	CASSLTGHTDTQYF
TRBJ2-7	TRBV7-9	CASSSWTAEKPYEQYF
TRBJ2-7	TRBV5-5	CASSLRPPLYEQYF
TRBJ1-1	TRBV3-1	CASTPMAGGGTEAFF
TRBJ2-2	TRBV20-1	CSALTENTGELFF
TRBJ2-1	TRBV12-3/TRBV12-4	CASSFGGASYNEQFF
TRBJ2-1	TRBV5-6	CASAALGGAHNEQFF
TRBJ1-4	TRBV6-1	CASSIGTATNEKLFF
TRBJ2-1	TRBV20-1	CSARISGSYNEQFF
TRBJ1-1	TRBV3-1	CASSPPPRTVNTEAFF
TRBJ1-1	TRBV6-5	CASSYSMQGNTEAFF
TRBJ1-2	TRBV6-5	CASSYSDGVNGYTF
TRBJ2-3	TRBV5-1	CASSSGGTYSTDTQYF
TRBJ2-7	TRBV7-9	CASSLMIGQGSREQYF
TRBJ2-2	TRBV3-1	CASNLMGTVNTGELFF
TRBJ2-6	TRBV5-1	CASSFGPPTGANVLTF
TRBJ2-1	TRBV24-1	CATSGGGGFSYNEQFF
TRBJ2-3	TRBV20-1	CSARGGFATDTQYF
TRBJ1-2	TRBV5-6	CASSYLGLRDSFYTF
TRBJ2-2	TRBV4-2	CASSPGTSGFGELFF
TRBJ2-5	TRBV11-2	CASSLRGRTGLETQYF
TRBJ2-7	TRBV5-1	CASRLLLPGQGYEQYF
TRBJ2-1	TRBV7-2	CASSTFGVSSGNEQFF
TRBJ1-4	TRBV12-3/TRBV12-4	CASSLGQGNRLFF
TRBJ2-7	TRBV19	CASSWRTDANEQYF
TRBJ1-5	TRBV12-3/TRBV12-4	CASSLNGGQPQHF
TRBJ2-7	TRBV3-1	CASSGDTSYEQYF
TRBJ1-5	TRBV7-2	CASSLTDNQPQHF
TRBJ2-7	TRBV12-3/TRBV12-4	CASSGPGLGKGEQYF
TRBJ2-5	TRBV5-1	CASSNTGETQYF
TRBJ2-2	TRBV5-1	CASSFLGEATGELFF
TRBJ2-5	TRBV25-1	CASSDPSGGGADLFYF
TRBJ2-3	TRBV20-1	CSARTPLDTQYF
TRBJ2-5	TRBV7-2	CASSPFRETQYF
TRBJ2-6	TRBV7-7	CASSPIGGANVLTF
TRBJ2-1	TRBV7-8	CASSLDLGWNNEQFF
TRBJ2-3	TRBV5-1	CASRARADSDTQYF
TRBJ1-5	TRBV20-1	CSARVGWNQPQHF